Presented here are 27 T cell receptor beta chains from one specimen sequenced in a study of blood T cells in healthy people across ages. A sample-barcoded 5' primer and a J-beta primer mix were used in a second PCR of about 6 to 12 cycles. TCRdb ran MiXCR on the 5' RACE reads and lists one entry per CDR3 protein. Of approximately 1.5 million distinct CDR3 sequences detected, 35% to 45% appear once; the ten largest clones hold around 4%. The sample taken for sequencing was blood. Every receptor here comes from a woman in her late teens or twenties in good health.

This rearrangement joins TRBV7-9 to TRBJ1-4; D is unclear. V shed 1 base and J shed 0 bases, with 9 bases lying between them. This CDR3 is 16 amino acids long. Germline assignment: CDR1 SEHNR and CDR2 FQNEAQ (reference sequence). CDR3 loop: CASSLGSVPTNEKLFF. In DNA form, the CDR3 reads TGTGCCAGCAGCTTAGGCTCGGTCCCAACTAATGAAAAACTGTTTTTT. Full variable domain (missing parts from reference TRBV7-9 and TRBJ1-4): DTGVSQNPRHKITKRGQNVTFRCDPISEHNRLYWYRQTLGQGPEFLTYFQNEAQLEKSRLLSDRFSAERPKGSFSTLEIQRTEQGDSAMYLCASSLGSVPTNEKLFFGSGTQLSVL.

This clonotype was counted a few times. V is TRBV20-1 and J is TRBJ1-2, with 9 bases fitting TRBD1. CDR3 length equals 16 residues. V shed 3 bases, J shed 0 bases, and the junction held 8 bases outside the gene matches. CDR1 is DFQATT, CDR2 SNEGSKA, per germline (reference sequence). The CDR3, as DNA: TGCAGTGCTAGCCTCGGACAGGGGAGAGCTAACTATGGCTACACCTTC. This translates into CSASLGQGRANYGYTF.

The chain has TRBV12-3 or TRBV12-4 and TRBJ1-1; no definite D call. The ends were cut back, 1 base at V and 4 bases at J, with 16 bases in the middle. The CDR3 is made up of 16 amino acids. The CDR3 region is CASSLDSWVRGTEAFF. CDR3 in DNA: TGTGCCAGCAGTTTAGATAGCTGGGTACGAGGCACTGAAGCTTTCTTT.

The chain recombines TRBV30 with TRBJ2-1, with 10 bases that match TRBD2. V lost 4 bases and J lost 6; bases outside the gene matches: 3. The CDR3 has 13 amino acids. Germline CDR1 reads GTSNPN; CDR2 reads SVGIG (reference sequence). CDR3: CAWILAGVNEQFF. CDR3 in DNA: TGTGCCTGGATCCTAGCGGGGGTCAATGAGCAGTTCTTC.

This clonotype has more than one count but fewer than ten. Relative to the germline gene, one junction end is altered; a read error may explain this. The chain has TRBV7-7 and TRBJ2-7; possibly TRBD1 for D (5 bases). The V gene's germline CDR1 is SSHAT and CDR2 FNYEAQ (reference sequence). The CDR3 is 15 amino acids. The CDR3 DNA sequence: TGTGCTAGCAGCTTAGCCTTTGGGGCAACCTACGAGCAGTACTTC. Translating it yields CASSLAFGATYEQYF.

The rearrangement links TRBV19 to TRBJ1-2; D may be TRBD1 (5 bases). Germline V gene sequence: CDR1 LNHDA, CDR2 SQIVND (reference sequence). The CDR3 loop spans 15 amino acids. V was pared by 6 bases and J by 2 bases, with 16 bases between. The CDR3 DNA reads TGTGCCAGTAGCTTCAGGACACGTCAAAACTATGGCTACACCTTC. Translated, it gives CASSFRTRQNYGYTF.

CDR3 sequence (DNA): TGTGCCAGCAGTTTTGGGGCTAGCGGCTACGAGCAGTACTTC. This encodes CASSFGASGYEQYF. The chain couples TRBV12-3 or TRBV12-4 to TRBJ2-7; TRBD2 agrees at 7 bases. The CDR3 consists of 14 residues. Losses at the gene ends were 3 bases for V and 3 bases for J; bases not matched to a gene: 5.

This chain joins TRBV6-5 and TRBJ2-4; no clear D. CDR1 MNHEY and CDR2 SVGAGI come from the germline V gene. V dropped 8 bases and J dropped 0 bases, with 17 bases sitting between them. The CDR3 totals 16 residues. The CDR3 coding sequence is TGTGCCAGCGGATCTCTGAGCGAACTAGCCAAAAACATTCAGTACTTC. Translated: CASGSLSELAKNIQYF.

This clonotype was counted only a few times. This chain links TRBV4-1 with TRBJ2-4; D is unclear. The germline V gene has CDR1 MGHRA and CDR2 YSYEKL. CDR3 length equals 16 residues. V lost 2 bases, J lost 0 bases, and 11 bases lay in between. Here the CDR3 reads CASSQFQALAKNIQYF. CDR3 bases: TGCGCCAGCAGCCAATTCCAGGCACTAGCCAAAAACATTCAGTACTTC.

The chain employs TRBV27 and TRBJ2-1; no clear D. Trimming removed 4 bases from V and 10 bases from J, with 20 bases in between. CDR1 and CDR2 (germline): MNHEY, SMNVEV (reference sequence). The CDR3 covers 15 residues. The DNA of the CDR3 is TGTGCCAGCAGTTGGAGCAGCCCTTCAGTCTACGAGCAGTTCTTC. Protein: CASSWSSPSVYEQFF.

This clonotype was observed a few times. This chain joins TRBV5-1 and TRBJ1-2, with a possible D match to TRBD1 (5 bases). CDR1 is SGHRS and CDR2 is YFSETQ in the germline V gene. This CDR3 has 16 amino acids. Trimming removed 0 bases at V and 4 bases at J, with 16 bases between. The CDR3 spells CASSLGSGSTTYGYTF. The CDR3 coding sequence is TGCGCCAGCAGCTTGGGGTCAGGGAGTACTACCTATGGCTACACCTTC.

This clonotype was detected a few times. J is TRBJ1-4 and V is TRBV7-9; 9 positions match TRBD1. Trimming took 5 bases from V and 0 from J; bases not matched to a gene: 7. This CDR3 comprises 17 residues. The germline V gene encodes CDR1 SEHNR and CDR2 FQNEAQ (reference sequence). The CDR3, as DNA: TGTGCCAGCAGCAATAGACAGGGGGATGCAACTAATGAAAAACTGTTTTTT. It yields the protein CASSNRQGDATNEKLFF.

With respect to this clonotype: One end of the junction does not line up with germline, which may come from a read error. V gene TRBV29-1 combines with J gene TRBJ2-3; D perhaps matches TRBD1 (5 bases). CDR3 length: 14 residues. The germline V gene has CDR1 SQVTM and CDR2 ANQGSEA. DNA for the CDR3: TGCAGCGTTACACTGCTGACAGCGACAGATACGCTGTATTTT. Amino acids: CSVTLLTATDTLYF.

The rearrangement links TRBV12-3 or TRBV12-4 to TRBJ2-1, with D unclear. V gave up 6 bases and J gave up 15 bases, with 21 bases separating them. CDR3 size: 13 residues. The CDR3 DNA is TGTGCCAGCAGACCCCCCCACCACGGTGGTCTGTTCTTC. Translated, it gives CASRPPHHGGLFF.

This clonotype was counted only a few times. The chain uses TRBV4-1 and TRBJ1-1; D is ambiguous. The germline V gene has CDR1 MGHRA and CDR2 YSYEKL. V was cut by 1 base and J by 1 base, with 10 bases left in between. The CDR3 runs 15 residues. CDR3 residues: CASSQGPKGNTEAFF. For the CDR3, the DNA is TGCGCCAGCAGCCAAGGGCCAAAGGGGAACACTGAAGCTTTCTTT.

The chain carries TRBV24-1 and TRBJ2-3, with D maybe TRBD2 (7 bases). The CDR3 is made up of 17 amino acids. The V and J ends lost 5 bases and 2 bases respectively, with 19 bases between them. Germline V gene lookup returns CDR1 KGHDR and CDR2 SFDVKD. DNA of the CDR3: TGTGCCACCAGTGGTGGGGTCCCGGGGGGCCTCACAGATACGCAGTATTTT. This sequence encodes CATSGGVPGGLTDTQYF.

This clonotype was seen a handful of times. The chain uses TRBV30 and TRBJ2-3; 7 bases line up with TRBD1. The CDR3 sequence is 15 residues long. CDR1 is GTSNPN and CDR2 is SVGIG in the germline V gene (reference sequence). With V trimmed by 3 bases and J by 0 bases, 6 bases remained unmatched. The CDR3 region has the DNA TGTGCCTGGAGCCGTGGGACAGTTAGCACAGATACGCAGTATTTT. Translated: CAWSRGTVSTDTQYF.

This clonotype was seen at least ten times. CDR3 coding DNA: TGCGCCAGCAGCCTGGGACTAGCAGGGGAGCAGTTCTTC. Amino acids: CASSLGLAGEQFF. The rearrangement links TRBV4-1 to TRBJ2-1; 9 nucleotides agree with TRBD2. Germline CDR1 and CDR2: MGHRA and YSYEKL. Unmatched junction bases numbered 5, after V lost 4 bases and J lost 10 bases. The CDR3 runs 13 residues.

The J gene is TRBJ2-1, the V gene TRBV4-1; no clear D. V was clipped by 0 bases and J by 13 bases, with 13 bases between them. Germline V gene sequence: CDR1 MGHRA, CDR2 YSYEKL. This CDR3 has 13 amino acids. The CDR3 nucleotides read TGCGCCAGCAGCCAAGATTATTCGTTCCCCCAGTTCTTC. Translating gives CASSQDYSFPQFF.

In DNA, the CDR3 is TGTGCCAGCAGCCAGGACAGGTTTAATTCACCCCTCCACTTT. Protein: CASSQDRFNSPLHF. The chain uses TRBV12-3 or TRBV12-4 and TRBJ1-6; 7 bases are shared with TRBD1. Trimming took 6 bases from V and 6 from J; bases not matched to a gene: 5. The CDR3 covers 14 residues.

In this sample, this clonotype turned up a few times. The chain has TRBV2 and TRBJ2-7; D perhaps matches TRBD2 (6 bases). The CDR3 runs to 13 residues. Germline V gives CDR1 SNHLY, CDR2 FYNNEI. V shed 6 bases and J shed 2 bases, with 11 bases lying between them. As DNA, the CDR3 is TGTGCCAGCAGCGTCACTAGCCCCTACGAGCAGTACTTC. Translating it yields CASSVTSPYEQYF. The full variable domain, with the rest looked up from reference TRBV2 and TRBJ2-7, is EPEVTQTPSHQVTQMGQEVILRCVPISNHLYFYWYRQILGQKVEFLVSFYNNEISEKSEIFDDQFSVERPDGSNFTLKIRSTKLEDSAMYFCASSVTSPYEQYFGPGTRLTVT.

V usage is TRBV27 and J usage is TRBJ2-2; tentatively, D is TRBD1 (6 bases). Per the germline V gene, CDR1 is MNHEY and CDR2 is SMNVEV (reference sequence). This CDR3 has 15 residues. V lost 5 bases and J lost 3, with 13 bases in between. In DNA form, the CDR3 reads TGTGCCAGCAGTCCTCAGGGGAGATACACCGGGGAGCTGTTTTTT. Protein sequence: CASSPQGRYTGELFF.

The chain has TRBV20-1 and TRBJ2-4, with TRBD2 as a possible D gene (6 bases). The CDR3 contains 16 residues. Trimming cost V 5 bases and J 5 bases, with 22 bases left between them. CDR1 and CDR2 from the germline V gene are DFQATT and SNEGSKA (reference sequence). The CDR3, as DNA: TGCAGTGCTCCCCGGCGGCACGGAGGGTTAGAAAACATTCAGTACTTC. Translating it yields CSAPRRHGGLENIQYF.

The chain joins TRBV7-8 to TRBJ2-5; tentative D call: TRBD2 (5 bases). The germline V gene encodes CDR1 SGHVS and CDR2 FQNEAQ. The CDR3 totals 16 residues. V lost 0 bases and J 5 bases, leaving 16 bases between the germline ends. CDR3 coding DNA: TGTGCCAGCAGCTTAGCCGGTTCGGGGTTTGAGGAGACCCAGTACTTC. Its protein is CASSLAGSGFEETQYF.

The rearrangement uses TRBV7-9 and TRBJ2-5; a weak D match, TRBD2 (6 bases). Germline CDR1 and CDR2: SEHNR and FQNEAQ (reference sequence). The CDR3 is 12 amino acids. V lost 3 bases to trimming and J lost 7 bases, with 9 bases between them. CDR3 loop: CASSFMGGTQYF. CDR3 DNA: TGTGCCAGCAGCTTTATGGGGGGGACCCAGTACTTC.

This chain joins TRBV20-1 and TRBJ2-5; 8 bases align to TRBD1. Germline trimming cut 3 bases from V and 4 bases from J; bases unmatched to any gene: 10. Germline lookup yields CDR1 DFQATT and CDR2 SNEGSKA (reference sequence). CDR3 length: 15 residues. CDR3 loop: CSARPPGQGGETQYF. CDR3 bases: TGCAGTGCTAGGCCTCCCGGACAGGGTGGAGAGACCCAGTACTTC.

The count of this clonotype is one. The rearrangement links TRBV5-1 to TRBJ2-1; possible D gene TRBD1, 6 bases. The germline gives CDR1 SGHRS, CDR2 YFSETQ. The V gene lost 7 bases and the J gene lost 3 bases, with 17 bases spanning the gap. The CDR3 has 15 amino acids. CDR3 bases: TGCGCCAGCGCACGAGGGGACACATTCTACAATGAGCAGTTCTTC. Protein: CASARGDTFYNEQFF. Filled out from reference TRBV5-1 and TRBJ2-1, the complete variable domain reads KAGVTQTPRYLIKTRGQQVTLSCSPISGHRSVSWYQQTPGQGLQFLFEYFSETQRNKGNFPGRFSGRQFSNSRSEMNVSTLELGDSALYLCASARGDTFYNEQFFGPGTRLTVL.